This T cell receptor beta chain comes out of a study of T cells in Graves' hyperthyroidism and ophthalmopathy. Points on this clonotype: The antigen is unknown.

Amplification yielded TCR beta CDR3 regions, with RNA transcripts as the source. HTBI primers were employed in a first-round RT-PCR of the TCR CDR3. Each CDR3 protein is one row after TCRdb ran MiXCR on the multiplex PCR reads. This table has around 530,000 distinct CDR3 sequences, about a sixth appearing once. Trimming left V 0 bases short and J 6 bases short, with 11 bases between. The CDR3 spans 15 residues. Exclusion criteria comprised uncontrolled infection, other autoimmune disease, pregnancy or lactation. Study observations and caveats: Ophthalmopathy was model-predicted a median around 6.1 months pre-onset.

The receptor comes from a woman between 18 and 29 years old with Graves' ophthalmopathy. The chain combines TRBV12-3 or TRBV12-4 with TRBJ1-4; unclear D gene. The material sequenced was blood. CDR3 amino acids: CASSLAPGSYEKLFF. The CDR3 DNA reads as TGTGCCAGCAGTTTAGCCCCAGGCAGTTATGAAAAACTGTTTTTT.